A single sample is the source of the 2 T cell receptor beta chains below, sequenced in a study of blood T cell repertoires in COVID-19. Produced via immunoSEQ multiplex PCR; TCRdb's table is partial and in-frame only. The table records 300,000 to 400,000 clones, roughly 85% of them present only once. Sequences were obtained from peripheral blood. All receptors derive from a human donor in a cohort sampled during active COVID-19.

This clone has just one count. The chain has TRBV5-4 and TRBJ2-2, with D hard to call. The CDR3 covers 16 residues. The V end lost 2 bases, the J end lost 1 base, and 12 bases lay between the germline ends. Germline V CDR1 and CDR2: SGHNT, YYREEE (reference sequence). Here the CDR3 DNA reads TGTGCCAGCAGCTTAGTCCAGGCAAAGAACACCGGGGAGCTGTTTTTT. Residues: CASSLVQAKNTGELFF.

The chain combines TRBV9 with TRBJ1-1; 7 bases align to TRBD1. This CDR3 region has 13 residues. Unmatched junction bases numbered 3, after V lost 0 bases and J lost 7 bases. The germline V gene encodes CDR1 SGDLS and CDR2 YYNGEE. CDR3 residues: CASSVEGAVEAFF. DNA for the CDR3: TGTGCCAGCAGCGTAGAGGGGGCTGTTGAAGCTTTCTTT.